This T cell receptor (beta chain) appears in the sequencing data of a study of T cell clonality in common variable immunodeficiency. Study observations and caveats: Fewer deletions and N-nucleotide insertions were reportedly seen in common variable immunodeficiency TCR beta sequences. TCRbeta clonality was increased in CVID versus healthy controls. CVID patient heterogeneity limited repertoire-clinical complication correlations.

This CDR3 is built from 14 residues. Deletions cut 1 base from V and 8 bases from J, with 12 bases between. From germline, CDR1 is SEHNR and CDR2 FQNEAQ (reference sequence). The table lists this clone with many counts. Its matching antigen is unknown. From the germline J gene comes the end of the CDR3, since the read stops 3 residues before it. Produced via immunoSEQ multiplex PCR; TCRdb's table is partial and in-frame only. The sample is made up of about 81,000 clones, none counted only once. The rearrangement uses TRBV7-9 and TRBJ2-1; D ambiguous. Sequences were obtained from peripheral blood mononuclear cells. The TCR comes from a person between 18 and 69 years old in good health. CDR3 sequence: CASSLVSRDYEQFF. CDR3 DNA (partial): TGTGCCAGCAGCTTAGTATCCAGAGATTATGAG.